The text below deals with one T cell receptor beta chain. The antigen is unknown. Between the trimmed V and J ends, which lost 0 bases and 2 bases, there was a span of 14 bases. Per the germline V gene, CDR1 is SGHVS and CDR2 is FQNEAQ. This CDR3 has 16 amino acids. Authors' analysis steps: ImmunoSEQ junction-only sequences lacked quality scores, so their filtering differed. Sequencing was performed with immunoSEQ multiplex PCR; in TCRdb, only in-frame clones are kept and a portion is missing. Clone size and the V and J calls come from that table; the DNA yielded D and trimming. Of about 2.1 million clones in the sample, roughly 93% were seen once. The sample comes from a study of shared clonotypes between healthy human individuals. Study-wide context: Aged between 18 and 49, the donors were a couple of women and three men. Regarding the study as a whole: It was expected that sequencing depth would affect clonotype sharing among donors. Relative to clonotypes present in all four donors, those not shared had lower generation probabilities.

CD45RO-negative, CCR7-selected cells formed the naive CD8 fraction, which excluded terminally differentiated effector memory CD45RA+ cells. Sequencing was performed on naive CD8+ T cells from PBMCs. This chain uses TRBV7-8 with TRBJ2-7, with D possibly TRBD2 on 6 matching bases. The clonotype was recovered from a man younger than 30 in good health. Some clones in this sample may be carry-over from other donors' samples. CDR3 DNA sequence: TGTGCCAGCAGCTTAGCCCCATGGAGACTAGCCTACGAGCAGTACTTC. Encoded protein: CASSLAPWRLAYEQYF.